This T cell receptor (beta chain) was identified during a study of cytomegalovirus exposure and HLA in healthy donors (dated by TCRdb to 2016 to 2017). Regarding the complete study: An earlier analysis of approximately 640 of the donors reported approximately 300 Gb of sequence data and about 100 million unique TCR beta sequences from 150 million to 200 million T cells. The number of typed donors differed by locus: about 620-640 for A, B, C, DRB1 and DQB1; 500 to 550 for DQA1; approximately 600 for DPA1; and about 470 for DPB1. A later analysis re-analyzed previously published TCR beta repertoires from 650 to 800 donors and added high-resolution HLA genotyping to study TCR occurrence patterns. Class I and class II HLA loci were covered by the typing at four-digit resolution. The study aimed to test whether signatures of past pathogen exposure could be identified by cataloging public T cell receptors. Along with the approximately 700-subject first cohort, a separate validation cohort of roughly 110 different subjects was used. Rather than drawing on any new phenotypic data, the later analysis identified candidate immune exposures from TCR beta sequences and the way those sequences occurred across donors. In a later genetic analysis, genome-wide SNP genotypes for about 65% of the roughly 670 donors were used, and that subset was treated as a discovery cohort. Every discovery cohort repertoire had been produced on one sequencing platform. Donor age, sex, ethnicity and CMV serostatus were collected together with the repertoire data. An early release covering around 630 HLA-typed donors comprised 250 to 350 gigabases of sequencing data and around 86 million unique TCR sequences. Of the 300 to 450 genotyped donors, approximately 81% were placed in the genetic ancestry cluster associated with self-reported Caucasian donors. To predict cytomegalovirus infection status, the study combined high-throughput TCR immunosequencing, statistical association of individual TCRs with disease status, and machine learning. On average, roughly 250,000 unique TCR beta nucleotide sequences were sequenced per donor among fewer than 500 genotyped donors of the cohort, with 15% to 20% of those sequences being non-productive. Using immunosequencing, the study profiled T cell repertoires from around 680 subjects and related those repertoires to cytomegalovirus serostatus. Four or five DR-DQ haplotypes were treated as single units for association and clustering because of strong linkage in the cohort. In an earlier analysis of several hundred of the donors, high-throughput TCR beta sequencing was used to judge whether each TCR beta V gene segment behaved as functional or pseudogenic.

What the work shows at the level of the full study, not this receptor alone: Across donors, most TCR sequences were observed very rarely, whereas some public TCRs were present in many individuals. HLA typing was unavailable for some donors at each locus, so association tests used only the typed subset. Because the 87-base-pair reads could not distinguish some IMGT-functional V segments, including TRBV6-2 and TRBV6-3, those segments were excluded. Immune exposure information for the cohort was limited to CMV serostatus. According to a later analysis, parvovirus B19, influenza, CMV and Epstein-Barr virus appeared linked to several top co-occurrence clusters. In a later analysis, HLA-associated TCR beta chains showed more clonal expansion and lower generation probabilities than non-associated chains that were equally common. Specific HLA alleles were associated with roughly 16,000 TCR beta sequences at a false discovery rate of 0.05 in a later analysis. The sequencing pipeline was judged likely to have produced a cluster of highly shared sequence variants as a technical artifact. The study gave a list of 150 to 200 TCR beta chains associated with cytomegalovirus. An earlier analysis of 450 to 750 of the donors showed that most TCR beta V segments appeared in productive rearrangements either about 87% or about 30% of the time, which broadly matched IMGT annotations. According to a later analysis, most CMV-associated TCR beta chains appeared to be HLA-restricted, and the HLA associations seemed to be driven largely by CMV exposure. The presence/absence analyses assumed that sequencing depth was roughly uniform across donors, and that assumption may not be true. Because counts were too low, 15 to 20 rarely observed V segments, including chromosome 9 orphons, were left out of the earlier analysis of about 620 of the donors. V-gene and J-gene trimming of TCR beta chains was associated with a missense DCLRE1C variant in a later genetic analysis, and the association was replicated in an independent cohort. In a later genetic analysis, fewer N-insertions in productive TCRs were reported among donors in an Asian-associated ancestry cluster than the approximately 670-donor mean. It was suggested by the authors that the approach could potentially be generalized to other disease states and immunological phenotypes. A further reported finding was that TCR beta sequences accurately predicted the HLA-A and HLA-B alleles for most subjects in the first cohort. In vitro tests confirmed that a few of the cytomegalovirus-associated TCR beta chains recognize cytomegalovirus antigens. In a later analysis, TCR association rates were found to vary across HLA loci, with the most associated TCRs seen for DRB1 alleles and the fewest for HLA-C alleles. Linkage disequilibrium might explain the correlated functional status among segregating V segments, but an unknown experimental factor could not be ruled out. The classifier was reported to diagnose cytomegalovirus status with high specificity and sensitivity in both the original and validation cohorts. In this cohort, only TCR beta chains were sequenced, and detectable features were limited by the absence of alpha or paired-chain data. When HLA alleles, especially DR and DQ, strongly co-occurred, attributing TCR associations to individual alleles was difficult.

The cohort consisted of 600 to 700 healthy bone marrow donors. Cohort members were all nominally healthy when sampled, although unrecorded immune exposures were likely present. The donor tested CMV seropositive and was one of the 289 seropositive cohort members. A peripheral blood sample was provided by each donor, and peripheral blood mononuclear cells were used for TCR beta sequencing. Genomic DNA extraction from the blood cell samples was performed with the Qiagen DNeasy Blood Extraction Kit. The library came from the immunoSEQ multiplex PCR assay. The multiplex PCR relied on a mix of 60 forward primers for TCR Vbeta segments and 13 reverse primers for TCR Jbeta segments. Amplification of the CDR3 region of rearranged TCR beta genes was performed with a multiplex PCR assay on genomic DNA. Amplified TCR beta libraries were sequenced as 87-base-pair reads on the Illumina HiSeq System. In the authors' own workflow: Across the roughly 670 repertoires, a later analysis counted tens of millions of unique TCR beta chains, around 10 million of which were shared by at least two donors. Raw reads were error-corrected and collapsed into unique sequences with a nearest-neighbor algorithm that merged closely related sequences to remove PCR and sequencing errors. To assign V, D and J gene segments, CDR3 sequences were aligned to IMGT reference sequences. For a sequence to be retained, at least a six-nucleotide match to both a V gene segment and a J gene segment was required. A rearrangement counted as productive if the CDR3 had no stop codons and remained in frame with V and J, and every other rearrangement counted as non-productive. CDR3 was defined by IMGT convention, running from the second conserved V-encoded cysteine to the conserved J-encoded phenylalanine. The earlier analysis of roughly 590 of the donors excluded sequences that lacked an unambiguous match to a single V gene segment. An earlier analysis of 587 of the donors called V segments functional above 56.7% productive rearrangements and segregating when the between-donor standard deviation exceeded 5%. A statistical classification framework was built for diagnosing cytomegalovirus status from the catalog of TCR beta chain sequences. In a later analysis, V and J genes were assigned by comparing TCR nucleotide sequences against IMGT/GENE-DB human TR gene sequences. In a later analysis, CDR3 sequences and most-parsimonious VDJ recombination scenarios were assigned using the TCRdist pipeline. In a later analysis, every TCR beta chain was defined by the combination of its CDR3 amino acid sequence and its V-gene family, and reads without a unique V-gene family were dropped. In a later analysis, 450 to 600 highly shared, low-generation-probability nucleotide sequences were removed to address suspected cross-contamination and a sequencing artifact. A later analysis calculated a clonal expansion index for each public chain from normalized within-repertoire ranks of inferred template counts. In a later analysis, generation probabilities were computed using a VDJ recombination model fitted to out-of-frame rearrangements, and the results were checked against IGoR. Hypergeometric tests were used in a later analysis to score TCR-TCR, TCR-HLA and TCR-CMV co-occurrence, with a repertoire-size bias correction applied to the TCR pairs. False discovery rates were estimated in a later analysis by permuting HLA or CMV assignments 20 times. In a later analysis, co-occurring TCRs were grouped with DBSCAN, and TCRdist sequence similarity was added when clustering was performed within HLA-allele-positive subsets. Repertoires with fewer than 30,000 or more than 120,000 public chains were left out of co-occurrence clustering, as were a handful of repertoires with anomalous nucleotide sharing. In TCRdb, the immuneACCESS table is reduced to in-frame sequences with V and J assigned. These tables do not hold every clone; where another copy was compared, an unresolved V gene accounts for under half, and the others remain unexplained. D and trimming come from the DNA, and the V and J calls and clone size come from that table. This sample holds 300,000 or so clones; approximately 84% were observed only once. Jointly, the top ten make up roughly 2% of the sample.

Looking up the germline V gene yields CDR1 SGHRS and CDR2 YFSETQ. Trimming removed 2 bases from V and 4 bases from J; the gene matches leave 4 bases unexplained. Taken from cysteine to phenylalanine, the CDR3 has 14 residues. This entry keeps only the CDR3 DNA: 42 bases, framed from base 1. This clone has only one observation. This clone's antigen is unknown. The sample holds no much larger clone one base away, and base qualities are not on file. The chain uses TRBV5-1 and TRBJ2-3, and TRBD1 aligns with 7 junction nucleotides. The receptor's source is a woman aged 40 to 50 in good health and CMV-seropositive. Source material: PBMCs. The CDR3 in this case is CASSFNRGADTQYF. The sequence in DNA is TGCGCCAGCAGCTTTAACAGGGGCGCAGATACGCAGTATTTT.